A selection of T cell receptor beta chains follows, all from one sample in a study of cytomegalovirus exposure and HLA in healthy donors. Measured with immunoSEQ multiplex PCR; TCRdb has only the in-frame clones, and not every one. The sample lists about 170,000 clones; approximately 78% were seen once. Sequencing was performed on PBMCs. The receptors come from a male donor in good health and CMV-seronegative. Each CDR3 is given with its conserved first and last residue. The D gene is left open where the match is weak. Only some rows state a clone size, as once, few, many or a class for expanded clones.

clone size: -; D gene: TRBD1; J gene: TRBJ2-7; V gene: TRBV29-1; CDR3 protein: CSVGPGTGRREQYF; CDR3 DNA: TGCAGCGTTGGGCCCGGGACAGGGAGACGCGAGCAGTACTTC
clone size: once; D gene: TRBD1; J gene: TRBJ2-1; V gene: TRBV25-1; CDR3 protein: CASSGTDRPINNEQFF; CDR3 DNA: TGTGCCAGCAGTGGAACGGACAGGCCTATCAACAATGAGCAGTTCTTC
clone size: -; D gene: -; J gene: TRBJ2-5; V gene: TRBV7-8; CDR3 protein: CASSPRHDQETQYF; CDR3 DNA: TGTGCCAGCAGCCCAAGACACGACCAAGAGACCCAGTACTTC
clone size: -; D gene: -; J gene: TRBJ2-2; V gene: TRBV7-7; CDR3 protein: CASSLTGAGELFF; CDR3 DNA: TGTGCCAGCAGCTTAACGGGGGCCGGGGAGCTGTTTTTT
clone size: -; D gene: -; J gene: TRBJ1-5; V gene: TRBV28; CDR3 protein: CASSLGLTLKRNQPQHF; CDR3 DNA: TGTGCCAGCAGTTTAGGGCTGACCCTCAAGCGGAATCAGCCCCAGCATTTT
clone size: few; D gene: -; J gene: TRBJ1-1; V gene: TRBV5-6; CDR3 protein: CASSPGLGWGTEAFF; CDR3 DNA: TGTGCCAGCAGCCCGGGACTTGGTTGGGGCACTGAAGCTTTCTTT
clone size: -; D gene: TRBD1; J gene: TRBJ2-1; V gene: TRBV6-1; CDR3 protein: CASSWFPGTDEQFF; CDR3 DNA: TGTGCCAGCAGTTGGTTTCCGGGGACAGATGAGCAGTTCTTC
clone size: -; D gene: TRBD1; J gene: TRBJ1-2; V gene: TRBV2; CDR3 protein: CASSRTGGDGYTF; CDR3 DNA: TGTGCCAGCAGCCGGACAGGGGGGGATGGCTACACCTTC
clone size: -; D gene: -; J gene: TRBJ1-2; V gene: TRBV7-3; CDR3 protein: CASSPDSNYGYTF; CDR3 DNA: TGTGCCAGCAGCCCGGACAGTAACTATGGCTACACCTTC
clone size: once; D gene: TRBD1; J gene: TRBJ2-7; V gene: TRBV30; CDR3 protein: CAWVGLDRGHEQYF; CDR3 DNA: TGTGCCTGGGTAGGATTGGACAGGGGGCACGAGCAGTACTTC
clone size: few; D gene: TRBD2; J gene: TRBJ2-5; V gene: TRBV19; CDR3 protein: CASSIRGDGETQYF; CDR3 DNA: TGTGCCAGTAGTATCCGGGGGGATGGGGAGACCCAGTACTTC
clone size: -; D gene: TRBD2; J gene: TRBJ2-1; V gene: TRBV7-2; CDR3 protein: CASSLVGGGSYNEQFF; CDR3 DNA: TGTGCCAGCAGCTTAGTTGGGGGGGGGTCCTACAATGAGCAGTTCTTC
clone size: -; D gene: -; J gene: TRBJ1-1; V gene: TRBV7-2; CDR3 protein: CASSLALAGVTEAFF; CDR3 DNA: TGTGCCAGCAGCTTAGCGTTGGCAGGGGTCACTGAAGCTTTCTTT
clone size: -; D gene: TRBD1; J gene: TRBJ2-5; V gene: TRBV5-1; CDR3 protein: CASTGQAIPQETQYF; CDR3 DNA: TGCGCCAGCACGGGACAGGCCATTCCGCAAGAGACCCAGTACTTC
clone size: -; D gene: TRBD2; J gene: TRBJ2-7; V gene: TRBV28; CDR3 protein: CASSGVSGGNSYEQYF; CDR3 DNA: TGTGCCAGCAGTGGGGTGTCCGGGGGGAACTCCTACGAGCAGTACTTC
clone size: -; D gene: TRBD1; J gene: TRBJ1-6; V gene: TRBV28; CDR3 protein: CASSFLGQGNSPLHF; CDR3 DNA: TGTGCCAGCAGTTTCCTTGGACAGGGGAATTCACCCCTCCACTTT
clone size: -; D gene: -; J gene: TRBJ1-2; V gene: TRBV7-9; CDR3 protein: CASSPAGYDYGYTF; CDR3 DNA: TGTGCCAGCAGCCCGGCAGGGTATGACTATGGCTACACCTTC
clone size: once; D gene: -; J gene: TRBJ1-2; V gene: TRBV9; CDR3 protein: CASSVGRTARGPNYGYTF; CDR3 DNA: TGTGCCAGCAGCGTTGGACGGACAGCGAGAGGGCCCAACTATGGCTACACCTTC
clone size: -; D gene: TRBD2; J gene: TRBJ2-7; V gene: TRBV7-4; CDR3 protein: CASSQASGTSGSYEQYF; CDR3 DNA: TGTGCCAGCAGTCAAGCGTCCGGGACTAGCGGATCCTACGAGCAGTACTTC
clone size: -; D gene: -; J gene: TRBJ2-3; V gene: TRBV9; CDR3 protein: CASSVGPRDTQYF; CDR3 DNA: TGTGCCAGCAGCGTAGGGCCCAGGGATACGCAGTATTTT
clone size: -; D gene: -; J gene: TRBJ1-2; V gene: TRBV7-9; CDR3 protein: CASRRNYGYTF; CDR3 DNA: TGTGCCAGCAGGCGGAACTATGGCTACACCTTC
clone size: -; D gene: TRBD1; J gene: TRBJ1-2; V gene: TRBV7-2; CDR3 protein: CASSSGDRGISGYTF; CDR3 DNA: TGTGCCAGCAGCTCGGGGGACAGGGGGATTAGCGGCTACACCTTC
clone size: -; D gene: TRBD1; J gene: TRBJ2-7; V gene: TRBV27; CDR3 protein: CASSLAGGDYEQYF; CDR3 DNA: TGTGCCAGCAGTTTAGCAGGGGGCGACTACGAGCAGTACTTC
clone size: -; D gene: -; J gene: TRBJ2-2; V gene: TRBV5-1; CDR3 protein: CASSSAGTNTGELFF; CDR3 DNA: TGCGCCAGCAGCTCAGCCGGGACAAACACCGGGGAGCTGTTTTTT
clone size: -; D gene: TRBD1; J gene: TRBJ2-7; V gene: TRBV6-5; CDR3 protein: CASSYQTGTFYEQYF; CDR3 DNA: TGTGCCAGCAGTTACCAGACAGGGACATTCTACGAGCAGTACTTC
clone size: -; D gene: TRBD2; J gene: TRBJ2-2; V gene: TRBV4-2; CDR3 protein: CASSQAQGGGAIITGELFF; CDR3 DNA: TGTGCCAGCAGCCAAGCGCAGGGCGGGGGGGCGATTATCACCGGGGAGCTGTTTTTT
clone size: -; D gene: TRBD2; J gene: TRBJ2-7; V gene: TRBV28; CDR3 protein: CASSSGAGVSYEQYF; CDR3 DNA: TGTGCCAGCAGTTCCGGTGCGGGGGTCTCCTACGAGCAGTACTTC
clone size: -; D gene: TRBD2; J gene: TRBJ2-5; V gene: TRBV7-9; CDR3 protein: CASSLGTSGGAVRETQYF; CDR3 DNA: TGTGCCAGCAGCCTCGGGACTAGCGGGGGGGCGGTTCGGGAGACCCAGTACTTC
clone size: few; D gene: -; J gene: TRBJ2-7; V gene: TRBV7-3; CDR3 protein: CASSLTRSYEQYF; CDR3 DNA: TGTGCCAGCAGCTTAACGCGTAGCTACGAGCAGTACTTC
clone size: -; D gene: -; J gene: TRBJ2-1; V gene: TRBV7-8; CDR3 protein: CAGGFDEQFF; CDR3 DNA: TGTGCAGGGGGTTTCGATGAGCAGTTCTTC
clone size: -; D gene: -; J gene: TRBJ2-7; V gene: TRBV28; CDR3 protein: CASRRGQGGYYEQYF; CDR3 DNA: TGTGCCAGCAGGAGAGGGCAGGGGGGATACTACGAGCAGTACTTC
clone size: -; D gene: TRBD1; J gene: TRBJ2-4; V gene: TRBV2; CDR3 protein: CARPDRGQNIQYF; CDR3 DNA: TGTGCCAGACCGGACAGGGGTCAAAACATTCAGTACTTC
clone size: -; D gene: -; J gene: TRBJ2-1; V gene: TRBV6-1; CDR3 protein: CASSEASGRANEQFF; CDR3 DNA: TGTGCCAGCAGTGAAGCGTCTGGCAGGGCCAATGAGCAGTTCTTC
clone size: once; D gene: -; J gene: TRBJ2-3; V gene: TRBV6-1; CDR3 protein: CASSEVGGGSQYF; CDR3 DNA: TGTGCCAGCAGTGAAGTTGGGGGCGGCTCGCAGTATTTT
clone size: -; D gene: TRBD1; J gene: TRBJ1-1; V gene: TRBV28; CDR3 protein: CASSSPGTGAIGEAFF; CDR3 DNA: TGTGCCAGCAGTTCTCCGGGGACAGGGGCTATAGGTGAAGCTTTCTTT
clone size: -; D gene: TRBD1; J gene: TRBJ1-2; V gene: TRBV5-1; CDR3 protein: CASSLGDRAHGYPF; CDR3 DNA: TGCGCCAGCAGCTTGGGGGACAGGGCACACGGCTACCCCTTC
clone size: -; D gene: -; J gene: TRBJ1-2; V gene: TRBV18; CDR3 protein: CASSPETTYYGYTF; CDR3 DNA: TGTGCCAGCTCACCCGAGACAACCTACTATGGCTACACCTTC
clone size: -; D gene: TRBD2; J gene: TRBJ2-5; V gene: TRBV7-2; CDR3 protein: CASSLGVGRWGRETQYF; CDR3 DNA: TGTGCCAGCAGCTTAGGGGTCGGGAGGTGGGGTAGAGAGACCCAGTACTTC